The 17 T cell receptor beta chains listed next were all sequenced from one sample in a study of blood T cell repertoires in COVID-19. Profiling relied on immunoSEQ multiplex PCR, and the TCRdb table lists in-frame clones only, not all of them. Of over 85,000 clones listed, under 75% are singletons. Sequenced sample: peripheral blood. The receptors were sampled from a woman aged 60-75 years with acute or convalescent COVID-19.

This clone appeared once. The chain joins TRBV3-1 (or the pseudogene TRBV3-2) to TRBJ1-2; D not certain. V gave up 2 bases and J gave up 7 bases, with 14 bases separating them. The CDR3 extends over 14 amino acids. From germline, CDR1 is LGHDT and CDR2 YNNKEL (reference sequence). In nucleotides, the CDR3 is TGTGCCAGCAGCCAAACTCACTCACCGCCTGGCTACACCTTC. Its translation: CASSQTHSPPGYTF.

This clone is labeled medium-sized. The chain couples TRBV5-1 to TRBJ1-3, with unresolved D. The CDR3 runs 15 residues. The germline V gene has CDR1 SGHRS and CDR2 YFSETQ. V lost 4 bases and J lost 3, with 14 bases in between. Here the CDR3 reads CASSTGLGIGNTIYF. CDR3 coding DNA: TGCGCCAGCAGCACCGGACTGGGGATTGGAAACACCATATATTTT.

This clone was picked up one time. The gene calls are TRBV7-3 and TRBJ1-1; 7 positions agree with TRBD1. The CDR3 consists of 13 residues. Germline-derived CDR1 and CDR2 are SGHTA and FQGTGA. Trimming removed 5 bases from V and 6 bases from J; junction bases left unmatched: 6. The CDR3 reads CASSPRQGSEAFF. The CDR3 DNA sequence: TGTGCCAGCAGCCCTAGACAGGGTTCTGAAGCTTTCTTT. Full variable domain (rest looked up from reference TRBV7-3 and TRBJ1-1): GAGVSQTPSNKVTEKGKYVELRCDPISGHTALYWYRQSLGQGPEFLIYFQGTGAADDSGLPNDRFFAVRPEGSVSTLKIQRTERGDSAVYLCASSPRQGSEAFFGQGTRLTVV.

The chain is built from TRBV11-2 and TRBJ1-2, with 7 bases identical to TRBD1. The CDR3 is made up of 15 amino acids. The germline V gene encodes CDR1 SGHAT and CDR2 FQNNGV. V lost 4 bases to trimming and J lost 3 bases; unmatched junction nucleotides: 8. The CDR3 nucleotides read TGTGCCAGCAGCTCGAGTAGACAGGGATACTATGGCTACACCTTC. Translation gives CASSSSRQGYYGYTF. Together with reference TRBV11-2 and TRBJ1-2, the CDR3 gives the full variable domain: EAGVAQSPRYKIIEKRQSVAFWCNPISGHATLYWYQQILGQGPKLLIQFQNNGVVDDSQLPKDRFSAERLKGVDSTLKIQPAKLEDSAVYLCASSSSRQGYYGYTFGSGTRLTVV.

The chain combines TRBV4-3 with TRBJ2-7; 7 bases match TRBD2. The V segment lost 1 base and the J segment 4 bases; nucleotides outside the gene matches: 7. This CDR3 contains 15 residues. CDR1 and CDR2 (germline): LGHNA, YSLEER. CDR3 sequence reads: CASSQVLNGGYEQYF. The CDR3 DNA sequence: TGCGCCAGCAGCCAAGTTCTGAACGGGGGGTACGAGCAGTACTTC.

The rearrangement joins TRBV3-1 (or the pseudogene TRBV3-2) to TRBJ1-2; maybe TRBD1 (6 bases). Germline CDR1 and CDR2: LGHDT and YNNKEL (reference sequence). CDR3 length: 13 residues. The germline V and J ends were trimmed by 2 bases and 7 bases, with 11 bases remaining between them. CDR3 nucleotides: TGTGCCAGCAGCCAAACAGGGCTAGGTGGCTACACCTTC. Its translation: CASSQTGLGGYTF.

This chain joins TRBV11-1 and TRBJ2-7; 10 nucleotides agree with TRBD1. CDR3 length: 15 amino acids. V was pared by 5 bases and J by 2 bases, with 6 bases of the junction left unmatched. Looked up from germline, CDR1 is SGHAT and CDR2 is FQDESV (reference sequence). DNA for the CDR3: TGTGCCAGCAGCACCCGGACAGGGGGGGCCTACGAGCAGTACTTC. Translated: CASSTRTGGAYEQYF.

V usage is TRBV4-3 and J usage is TRBJ1-4, with D possibly matching TRBD1 (6 bases). The germline CDR1 and CDR2 sequences are LGHNA and YSLEER. V shed 1 base and J shed 10 bases, with 16 bases lying between them. The CDR3 runs to 15 residues. The CDR3 sequence is CASSQGTANKGKLFF. DNA of the CDR3: TGCGCCAGCAGCCAAGGGACAGCCAACAAGGGAAAACTGTTTTTT.

The chain carries TRBV5-5 and TRBJ1-2, with a weak D call TRBD1 (5 bases). Germline V gene sequence: CDR1 SGHKS, CDR2 YYEKEE (reference sequence). The CDR3 has 14 amino acids. Trimming stripped 3 bases from V and 5 bases from J, with 14 bases between. CDR3 sequence: CASSSSGGGYGYTF. DNA for the CDR3: TGTGCCAGCAGCTCAAGCGGGGGGGGATATGGCTACACCTTC. Variable domain in full (rest from reference TRBV5-5 and TRBJ1-2): DAGVTQSPTHLIKTRGQQVTLRCSPISGHKSVSWYQQVLGQGPQFIFQYYEKEERGRGNFPDRFSARQFPNYSSELNVNALLLGDSALYLCASSSSGGGYGYTFGSGTRLTVV.

The chain employs TRBV9 and TRBJ2-1; 10 bases are shared with TRBD2. The germline V gene encodes CDR1 SGDLS and CDR2 YYNGEE. The CDR3 is made up of 13 amino acids. The V and J ends lost 0 bases and 13 bases, in that order; junction bases with no gene match: 4. CDR3 sequence: CASSVGQRGGQFF. CDR3 in DNA: TGTGCCAGCAGCGTAGGACAGCGGGGGGGACAGTTCTTC.

This rearrangement joins TRBV24-1 to TRBJ2-7; 9 nucleotides line up with TRBD1. Germline lookup yields CDR1 KGHDR and CDR2 SFDVKD. With 4 bases clipped from V and 3 bases from J, the junction kept 9 bases outside the gene matches. The CDR3 sequence is 16 residues long. The CDR3 bases are TGTGCCACCAGTGAGGGAGGGACAGGGAGGAACTACGAGCAGTACTTC. This codes for CATSEGGTGRNYEQYF.

This clone was seen only a few times. J is TRBJ2-5 and V is TRBV7-7; 9 nucleotides match TRBD2. The CDR3 has 15 amino acids. Per the germline V gene, CDR1 is SSHAT and CDR2 is FNYEAQ (reference sequence). Germline trimming cut 3 bases from V and 5 bases from J; bases unmatched to any gene: 7. CDR3 in amino acids: CASSFTAGGPETQYF. CDR3 sequence (DNA): TGTGCCAGCAGCTTCACCGCGGGGGGGCCGGAGACCCAGTACTTC.

This clone was counted between two and nine times. Here the CDR3 reads CASSRGQGSNQPQHF. The DNA of the CDR3 is TGTGCCAGCAGCCGGGGACAGGGGAGCAATCAGCCCCAGCATTTT. This sequence joins TRBV7-8 and TRBJ1-5; 10 positions agree with TRBD1. Germline V gene sequence: CDR1 SGHVS, CDR2 FQNEAQ. V was clipped by 5 bases and J by 1 base; unmatched bases: 2. This CDR3 region has 15 residues.

This chain links TRBV5-1 with TRBJ2-3, with D perhaps TRBD1 (6 bases). The V and J ends lost 0 bases and 0 bases respectively, with 8 bases between them. The CDR3 covers 15 residues. Germline V gives CDR1 SGHRS, CDR2 YFSETQ. DNA for the CDR3: TGCGCCAGCAGCTTGGGACAGGAGAGCACAGATACGCAGTATTTT. Amino acid sequence: CASSLGQESTDTQYF.

This rearrangement joins TRBV30 to TRBJ1-4, with TRBD1 identical over 9 bases. There are 15 residues in the CDR3. Trimming at V came to 1 base and at J to 7 bases, leaving 7 bases not matched to a gene. Germline loops: CDR1 GTSNPN, CDR2 SVGIG (reference sequence). The CDR3 DNA reads as TGTGCCTGGAGTGACCACAGGGGGCTGGGTGAAAAACTGTTTTTT. The encoded protein is CAWSDHRGLGEKLFF.

V is TRBV5-8 and J is TRBJ1-5; weak D call: TRBD1 (6 bases). This CDR3 is built from 14 residues. CDR1 SGHTS and CDR2 YDEGEE come from the germline V gene. V dropped 0 bases and J dropped 7 bases, with 11 bases sitting between them. For the CDR3, the DNA is TGTGCCAGCAGCTTGGAGGCAGGGGCCCAGCCCCAGCATTTT. It yields the protein CASSLEAGAQPQHF.

V and J are TRBV2 and TRBJ1-1; D unresolved. The CDR3 is made up of 13 amino acids. V was pared by 7 bases and J by 1 base, with 10 bases between. Germline V gives CDR1 SNHLY, CDR2 FYNNEI. The CDR3 is CASTLQKNTEAFF. The CDR3 nucleotides read TGTGCCAGCACCCTCCAGAAGAACACTGAAGCTTTCTTT.